These 2 T cell receptor beta chains were sequenced from one sample in a study of persistence of HIV-infected CD4 T cells (TCRdb year 2020). Read against the paper, the sample's treatment or condition label means: suppressive antiretroviral therapy. A pool of overlapping HIV-1 Gag 15-mer peptides was used at 0.8 to 1 ug per peptide per mL for cell stimulation. Memory CD4+ T cells that did not respond, being CD40L-negative, CD69-negative and CD45RO-high, were sorted as memory populations depleted of antigen-responding cells. For these TCRs, the target antigens are not known. The immunoSEQ hsTCRB assay version 4, run in survey mode, was used to sequence TCRbeta repertoires from genomic DNA. Held by TCRdb, this immuneACCESS table contains in-frame sequences only and omits some clones. Under half of the omission traces to an unresolved V gene where checked; the cause of the rest is unknown. Counted in this sample were 50,000 to 65,000 clones; approximately 75% of them appeared once. Under 2% of the sample goes to the ten largest clones.

The sequences come from CD4+ T cells sorted from PBMCs after approximately 19-hour stimulation, collected from a patient who received antiretroviral therapy. The sample's cell subset or site label, in plain terms: CD40L-CD69- CD45RO-high memory CD4 T cells not responding to Gag peptides. The receptor set was obtained from an adult man with HIV who was CMV-seropositive.

This chain joins TRBV9 and TRBJ1-2; D is unclear. The CDR3 sequence is 16 residues long. Trimming shortened V by 6 bases and J by 3 bases, and 21 bases separated the two germline ends. Germline CDR1 and CDR2: SGDLS and YYNGEE. CDR3 DNA: TGTGCCAGCACCCGGGCCTCAACACAGAGCCACTATGGCTACACCTTC. Amino acid sequence: CASTRASTQSHYGYTF. The full variable domain, its missing parts supplied by reference TRBV9 and TRBJ1-2, is DSGVTQTPKHLITATGQRVTLRCSPRSGDLSVYWYQQSLDQGLQFLIQYYNGEERAKGNILERFSAQQFPDLHSELNLSSLELGDSALYFCASTRASTQSHYGYTFGSGTRLTVV.

This clone was recorded once. Other DNA sequences from this sample encode an identical CDR3 as well. The chain joins TRBV18 to TRBJ1-2; D is uncertain. Germline CDR1 reads KGHSH; CDR2 reads LQKENI. This CDR3 is built from 13 residues. Trimming removed 0 bases from V and 6 bases from J, with 8 bases in between. The CDR3 loop is CASSPPNGDGYTF. The CDR3 DNA is TGTGCCAGCTCACCACCGAATGGAGATGGCTACACCTTC.